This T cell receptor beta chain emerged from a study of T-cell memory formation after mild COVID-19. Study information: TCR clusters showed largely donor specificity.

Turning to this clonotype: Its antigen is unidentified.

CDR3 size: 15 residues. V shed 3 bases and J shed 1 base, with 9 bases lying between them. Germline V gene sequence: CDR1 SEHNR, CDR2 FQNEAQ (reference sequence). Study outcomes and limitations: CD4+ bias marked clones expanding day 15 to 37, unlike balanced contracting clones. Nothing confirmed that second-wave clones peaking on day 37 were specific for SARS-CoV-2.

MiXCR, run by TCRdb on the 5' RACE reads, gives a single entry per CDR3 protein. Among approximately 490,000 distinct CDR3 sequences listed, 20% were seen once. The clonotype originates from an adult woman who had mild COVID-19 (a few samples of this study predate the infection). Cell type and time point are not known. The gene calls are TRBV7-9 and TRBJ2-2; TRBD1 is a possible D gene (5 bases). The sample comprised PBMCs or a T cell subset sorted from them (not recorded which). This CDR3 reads CASSFLRGNTGELFF. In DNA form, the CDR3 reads TGTGCCAGCAGCTTTCTTAGGGGGAACACCGGGGAGCTGTTTTTT.